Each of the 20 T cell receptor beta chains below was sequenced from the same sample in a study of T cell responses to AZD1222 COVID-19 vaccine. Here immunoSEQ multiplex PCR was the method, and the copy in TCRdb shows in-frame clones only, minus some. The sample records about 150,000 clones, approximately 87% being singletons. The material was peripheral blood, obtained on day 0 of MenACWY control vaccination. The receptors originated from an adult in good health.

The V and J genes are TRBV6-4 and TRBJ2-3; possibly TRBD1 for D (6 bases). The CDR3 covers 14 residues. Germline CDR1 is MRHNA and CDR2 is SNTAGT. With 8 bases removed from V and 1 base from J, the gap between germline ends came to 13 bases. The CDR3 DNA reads TGTGCCAGCGTAGGGGGTCGAGGCACAGATACGCAGTATTTT. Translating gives CASVGGRGTDTQYF.

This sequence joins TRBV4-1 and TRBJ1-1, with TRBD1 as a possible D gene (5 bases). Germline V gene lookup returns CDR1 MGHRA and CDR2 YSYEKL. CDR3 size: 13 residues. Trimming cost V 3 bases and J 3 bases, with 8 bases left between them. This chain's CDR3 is CASSQTDDTEAFF. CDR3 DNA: TGCGCCAGCAGCCAGACAGACGACACTGAAGCTTTCTTT.

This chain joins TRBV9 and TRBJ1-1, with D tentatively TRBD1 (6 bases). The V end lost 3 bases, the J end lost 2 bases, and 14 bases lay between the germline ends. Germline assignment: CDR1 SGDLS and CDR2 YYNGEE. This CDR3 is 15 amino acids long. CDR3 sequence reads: CASSGKQGSNTEAFF. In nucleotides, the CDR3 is TGTGCCAGCAGCGGAAAACAGGGATCCAACACTGAAGCTTTCTTT.

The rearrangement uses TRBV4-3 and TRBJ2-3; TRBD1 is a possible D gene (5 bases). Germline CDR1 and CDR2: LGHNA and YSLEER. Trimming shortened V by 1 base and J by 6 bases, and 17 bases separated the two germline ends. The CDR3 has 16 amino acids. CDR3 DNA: TGCGCCAGCAGCCAAGCTGTACAGGAGAGTAGGGATACGCAGTATTTT. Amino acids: CASSQAVQESRDTQYF.

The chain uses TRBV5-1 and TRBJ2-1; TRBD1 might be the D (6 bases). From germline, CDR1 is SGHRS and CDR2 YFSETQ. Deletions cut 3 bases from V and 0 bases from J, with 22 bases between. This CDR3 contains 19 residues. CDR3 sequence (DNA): TGCGCCAGCAGCTCCCGAACACACGGACAGCTACCCTCCTACAATGAGCAGTTCTTC. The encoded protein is CASSSRTHGQLPSYNEQFF. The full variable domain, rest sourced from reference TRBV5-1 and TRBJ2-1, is KAGVTQTPRYLIKTRGQQVTLSCSPISGHRSVSWYQQTPGQGLQFLFEYFSETQRNKGNFPGRFSGRQFSNSRSEMNVSTLELGDSALYLCASSSRTHGQLPSYNEQFFGPGTRLTVL.

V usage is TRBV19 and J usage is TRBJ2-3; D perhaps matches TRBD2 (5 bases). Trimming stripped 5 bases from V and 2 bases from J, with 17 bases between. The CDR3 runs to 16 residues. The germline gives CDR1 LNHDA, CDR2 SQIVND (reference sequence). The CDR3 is CASSFRPRGNTDTQYF. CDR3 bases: TGTGCCAGTAGTTTCCGCCCACGGGGAAACACAGATACGCAGTATTTT.

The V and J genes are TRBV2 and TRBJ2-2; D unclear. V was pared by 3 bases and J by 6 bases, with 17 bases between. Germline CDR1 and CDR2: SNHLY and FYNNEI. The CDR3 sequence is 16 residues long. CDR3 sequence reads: CASSETSPPLAGELFF. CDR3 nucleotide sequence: TGTGCCAGCAGTGAGACTTCTCCCCCACTGGCCGGGGAGCTGTTTTTT.

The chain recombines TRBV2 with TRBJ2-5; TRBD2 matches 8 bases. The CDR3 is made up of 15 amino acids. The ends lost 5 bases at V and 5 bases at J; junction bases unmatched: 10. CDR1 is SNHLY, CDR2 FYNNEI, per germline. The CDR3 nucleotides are TGTGCCAGCAGTTCCGAGCGGGGGAGGACGGAGACCCAGTACTTC. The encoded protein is CASSSERGRTETQYF.

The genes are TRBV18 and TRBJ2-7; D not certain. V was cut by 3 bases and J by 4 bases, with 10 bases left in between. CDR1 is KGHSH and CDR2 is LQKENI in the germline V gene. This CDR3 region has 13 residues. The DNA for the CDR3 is TGTGCCAGCTCACCGGGAACGTTTTACGAGCAGTACTTC. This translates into CASSPGTFYEQYF.

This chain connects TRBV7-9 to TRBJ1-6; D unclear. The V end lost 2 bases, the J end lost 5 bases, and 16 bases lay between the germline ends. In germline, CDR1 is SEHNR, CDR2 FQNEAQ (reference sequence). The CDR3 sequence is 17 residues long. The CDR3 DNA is TGTGCCAGCAGCTTATTCCCGGATGTTAACGATAATTCACCCCTCCACTTT. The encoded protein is CASSLFPDVNDNSPLHF.

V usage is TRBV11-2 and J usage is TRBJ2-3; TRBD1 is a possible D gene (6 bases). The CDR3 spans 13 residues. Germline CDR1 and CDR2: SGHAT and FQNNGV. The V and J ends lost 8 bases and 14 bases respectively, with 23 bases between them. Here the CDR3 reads CASGGQLDARPYF. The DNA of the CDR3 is TGTGCCAGCGGAGGACAGCTGGACGCAAGGCCGTATTTT.

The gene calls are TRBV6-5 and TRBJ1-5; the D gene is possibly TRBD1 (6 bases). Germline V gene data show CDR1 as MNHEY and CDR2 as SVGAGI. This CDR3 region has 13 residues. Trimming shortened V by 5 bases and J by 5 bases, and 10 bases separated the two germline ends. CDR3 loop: CASSTYRDQPQHF. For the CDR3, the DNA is TGTGCCAGCAGTACTTACAGGGATCAGCCCCAGCATTTT.

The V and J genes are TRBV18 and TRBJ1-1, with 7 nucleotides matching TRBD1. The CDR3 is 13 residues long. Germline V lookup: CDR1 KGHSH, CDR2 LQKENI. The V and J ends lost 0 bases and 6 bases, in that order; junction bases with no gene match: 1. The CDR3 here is CASSPPGTAEAFF. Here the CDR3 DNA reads TGTGCCAGCTCACCACCCGGGACAGCTGAAGCTTTCTTT. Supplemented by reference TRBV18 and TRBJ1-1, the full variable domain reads NAGVMQNPRHLVRRRGQEARLRCSPMKGHSHVYWYRQLPEEGLKFMVYLQKENIIDESGMPKERFSAEFPKEGPSILRIQQVVRGDSAAYFCASSPPGTAEAFFGQGTRLTVV.

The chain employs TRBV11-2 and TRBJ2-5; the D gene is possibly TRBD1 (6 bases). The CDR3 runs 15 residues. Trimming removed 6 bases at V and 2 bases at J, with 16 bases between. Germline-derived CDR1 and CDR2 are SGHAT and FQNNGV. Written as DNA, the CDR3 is TGTGCCAGCAGTTTACCAGGGGCCGGGCAAGAGACCCAGTACTTC. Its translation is CASSLPGAGQETQYF.

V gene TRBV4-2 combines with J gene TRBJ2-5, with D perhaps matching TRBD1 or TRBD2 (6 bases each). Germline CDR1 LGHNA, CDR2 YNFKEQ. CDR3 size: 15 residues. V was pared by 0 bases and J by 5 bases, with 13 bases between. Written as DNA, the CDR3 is TGTGCCAGCAGCCAAGAGACTAGGGGGTTGGAGACCCAGTACTTC. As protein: CASSQETRGLETQYF.

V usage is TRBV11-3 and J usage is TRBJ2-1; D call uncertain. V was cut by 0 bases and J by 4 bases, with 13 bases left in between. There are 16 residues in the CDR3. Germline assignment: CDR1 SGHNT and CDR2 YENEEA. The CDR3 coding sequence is TGTGCCAGCAGCTTAGATGGGCTATCCACGTACAATGAGCAGTTCTTC. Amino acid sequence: CASSLDGLSTYNEQFF.

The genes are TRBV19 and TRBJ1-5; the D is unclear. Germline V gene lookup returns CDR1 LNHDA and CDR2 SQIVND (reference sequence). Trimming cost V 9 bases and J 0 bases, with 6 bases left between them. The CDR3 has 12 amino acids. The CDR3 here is CASSHSNQPQHF. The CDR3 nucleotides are TGTGCCAGCAGCCATAGCAATCAGCCCCAGCATTTT.

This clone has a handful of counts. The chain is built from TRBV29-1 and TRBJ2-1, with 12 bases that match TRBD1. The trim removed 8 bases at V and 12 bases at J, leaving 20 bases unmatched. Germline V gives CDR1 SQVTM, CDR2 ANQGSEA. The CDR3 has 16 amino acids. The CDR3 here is CSFSPRPGQGARGQFF. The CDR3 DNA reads TGCAGCTTTTCTCCCCGACCGGGACAGGGGGCTAGGGGGCAGTTCTTC.

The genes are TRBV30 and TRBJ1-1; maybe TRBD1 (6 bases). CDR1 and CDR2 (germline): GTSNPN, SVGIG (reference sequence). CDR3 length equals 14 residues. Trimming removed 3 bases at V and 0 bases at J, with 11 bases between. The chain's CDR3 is CAWRWGRMNTEAFF. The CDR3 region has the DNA TGTGCCTGGAGATGGGGGCGGATGAACACTGAAGCTTTCTTT.

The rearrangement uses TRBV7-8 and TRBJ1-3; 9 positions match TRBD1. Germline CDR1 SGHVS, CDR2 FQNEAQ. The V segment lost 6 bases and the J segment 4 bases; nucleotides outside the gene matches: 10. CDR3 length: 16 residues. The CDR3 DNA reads TGTGCCAGCAGTACCAGACAGGGGGAAGGGGGAAACACCATATATTTT. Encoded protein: CASSTRQGEGGNTIYF.